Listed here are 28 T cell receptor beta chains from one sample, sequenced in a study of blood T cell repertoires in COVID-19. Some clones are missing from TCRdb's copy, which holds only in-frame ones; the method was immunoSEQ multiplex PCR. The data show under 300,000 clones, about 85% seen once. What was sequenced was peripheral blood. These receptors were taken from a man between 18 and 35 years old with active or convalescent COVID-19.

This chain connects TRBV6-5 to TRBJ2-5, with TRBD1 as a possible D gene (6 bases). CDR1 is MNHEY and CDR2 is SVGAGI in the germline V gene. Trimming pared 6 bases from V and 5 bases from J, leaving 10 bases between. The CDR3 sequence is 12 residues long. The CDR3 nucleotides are TGTGCCAGCAGAGGGGGATCGGAGACCCAGTACTTC. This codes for CASRGGSETQYF.

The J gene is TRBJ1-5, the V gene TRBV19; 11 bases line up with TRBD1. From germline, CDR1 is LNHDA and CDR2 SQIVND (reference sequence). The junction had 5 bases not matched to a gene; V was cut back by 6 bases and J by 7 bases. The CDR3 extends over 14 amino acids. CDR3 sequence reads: CASSPGQGGQPQHF. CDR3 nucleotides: TGTGCCAGTAGCCCGGGACAGGGGGGCCAGCCCCAGCATTTT. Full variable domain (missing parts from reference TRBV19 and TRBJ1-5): DGGITQSPKYLFRKEGQNVTLSCEQNLNHDAMYWYRQDPGQGLRLIYYSQIVNDFQKGDIAEGYSVSREKKESFPLTVTSAQKNPTAFYLCASSPGQGGQPQHFGDGTRLSIL.

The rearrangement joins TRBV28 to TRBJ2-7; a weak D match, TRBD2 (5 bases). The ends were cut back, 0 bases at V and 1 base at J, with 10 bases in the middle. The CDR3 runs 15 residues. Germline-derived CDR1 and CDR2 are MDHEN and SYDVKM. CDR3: CASSLWVTGSYEQYF. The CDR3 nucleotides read TGTGCCAGCAGTTTATGGGTCACGGGGTCCTACGAGCAGTACTTC.

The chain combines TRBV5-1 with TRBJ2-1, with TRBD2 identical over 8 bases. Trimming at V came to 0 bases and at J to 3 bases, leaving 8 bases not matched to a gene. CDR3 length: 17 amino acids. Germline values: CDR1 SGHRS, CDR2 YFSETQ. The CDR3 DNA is TGCGCCAGCAGCTTGGCCGGGAGGGGGAGGGGCTACAATGAGCAGTTCTTC. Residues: CASSLAGRGRGYNEQFF.

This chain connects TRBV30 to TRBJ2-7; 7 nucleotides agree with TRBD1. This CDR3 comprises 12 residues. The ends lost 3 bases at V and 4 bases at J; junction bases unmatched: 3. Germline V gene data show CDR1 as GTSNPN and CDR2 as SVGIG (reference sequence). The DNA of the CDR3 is TGTGCCTGGAGCACACAGGGGTACGAGCAGTACTTC. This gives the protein CAWSTQGYEQYF.

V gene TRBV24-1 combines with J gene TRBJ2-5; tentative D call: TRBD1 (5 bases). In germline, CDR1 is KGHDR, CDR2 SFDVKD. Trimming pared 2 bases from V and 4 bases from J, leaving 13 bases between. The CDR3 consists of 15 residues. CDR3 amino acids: CATSDSRGARETQYF. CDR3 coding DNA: TGTGCCACCAGTGATTCACGTGGGGCAAGAGAGACCCAGTACTTC.

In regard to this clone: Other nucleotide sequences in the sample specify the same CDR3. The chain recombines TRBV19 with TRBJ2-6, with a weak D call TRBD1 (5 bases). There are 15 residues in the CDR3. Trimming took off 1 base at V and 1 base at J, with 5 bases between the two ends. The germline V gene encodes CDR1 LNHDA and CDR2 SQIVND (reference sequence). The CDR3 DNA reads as TGTGCCAGTAGTATAGCAGGGTCTGGGGCCAACGTCCTGACTTTC. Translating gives CASSIAGSGANVLTF.

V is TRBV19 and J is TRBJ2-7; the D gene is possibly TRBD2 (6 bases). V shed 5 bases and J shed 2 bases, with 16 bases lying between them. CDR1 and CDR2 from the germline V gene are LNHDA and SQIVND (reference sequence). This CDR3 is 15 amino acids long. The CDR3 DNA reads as TGTGCCAGTAGTTCGGGATCGGCGGGAACCTACGAGCAGTACTTC. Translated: CASSSGSAGTYEQYF.

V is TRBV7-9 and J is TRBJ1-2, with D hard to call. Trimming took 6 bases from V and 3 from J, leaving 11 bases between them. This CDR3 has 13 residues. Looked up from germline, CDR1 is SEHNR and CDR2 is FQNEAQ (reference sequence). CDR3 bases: TGTGCCAGCAGAGCAACGCAGGACTATGGCTACACCTTC. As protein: CASRATQDYGYTF.

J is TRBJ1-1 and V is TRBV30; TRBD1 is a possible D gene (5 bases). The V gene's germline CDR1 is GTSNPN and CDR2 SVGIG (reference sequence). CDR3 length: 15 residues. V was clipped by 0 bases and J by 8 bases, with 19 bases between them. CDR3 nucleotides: TGTGCCTGGAGTGTACCGGGACTGTTAAACTCAGAAGCTTTCTTT. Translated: CAWSVPGLLNSEAFF.

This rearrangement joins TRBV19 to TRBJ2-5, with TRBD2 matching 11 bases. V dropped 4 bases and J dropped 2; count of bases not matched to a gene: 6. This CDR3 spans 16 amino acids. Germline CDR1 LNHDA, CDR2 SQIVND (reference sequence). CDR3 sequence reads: CASSKGLAETQETQYF. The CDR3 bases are TGTGCCAGTAGTAAGGGACTAGCGGAGACACAAGAGACCCAGTACTTC.

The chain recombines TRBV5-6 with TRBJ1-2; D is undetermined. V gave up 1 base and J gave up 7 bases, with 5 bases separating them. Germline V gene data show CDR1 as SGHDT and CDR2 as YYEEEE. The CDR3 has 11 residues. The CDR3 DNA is TGTGCCAGCAGCTTGCTCGGTGGCTACACCTTC. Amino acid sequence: CASSLLGGYTF.

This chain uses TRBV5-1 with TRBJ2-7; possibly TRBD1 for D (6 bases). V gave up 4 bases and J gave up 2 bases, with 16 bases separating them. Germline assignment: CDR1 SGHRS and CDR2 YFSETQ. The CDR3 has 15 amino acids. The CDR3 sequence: CASSPGDIQTYEQYF. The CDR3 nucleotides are TGCGCCAGCAGCCCTGGGGACATCCAAACCTACGAGCAGTACTTC.

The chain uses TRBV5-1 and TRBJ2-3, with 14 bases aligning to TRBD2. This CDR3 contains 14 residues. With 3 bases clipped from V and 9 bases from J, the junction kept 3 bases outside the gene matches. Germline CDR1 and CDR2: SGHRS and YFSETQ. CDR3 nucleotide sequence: TGCGCCAGCAGCTCGCGGACTAGCGGGAGGACGCAGTATTTT. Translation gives CASSSRTSGRTQYF.

The CDR3 DNA follows: TGTGCCAGCAGCTCCCCAGGGCCATCGATGGGACCCCTCCACTTT. Residues: CASSSPGPSMGPLHF. The rearrangement joins TRBV7-9 to TRBJ1-6; possible D gene TRBD1, 5 bases. The CDR3 runs to 15 residues. Germline CDR1 SEHNR, CDR2 FQNEAQ (reference sequence). The ends were cut back, 4 bases at V and 12 bases at J, with 19 bases in the middle.

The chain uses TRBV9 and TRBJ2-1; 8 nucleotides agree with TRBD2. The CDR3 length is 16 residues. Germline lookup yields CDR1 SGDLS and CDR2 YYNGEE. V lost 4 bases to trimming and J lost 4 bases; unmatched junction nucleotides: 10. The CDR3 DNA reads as TGTGCCAGCAGCCCCCGGGGGGGTTCTGATTACAATGAGCAGTTCTTC. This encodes CASSPRGGSDYNEQFF.

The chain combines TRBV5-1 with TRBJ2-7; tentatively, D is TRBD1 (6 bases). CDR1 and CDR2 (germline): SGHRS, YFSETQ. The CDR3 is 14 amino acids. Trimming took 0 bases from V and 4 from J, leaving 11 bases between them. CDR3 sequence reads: CASSLAPGQYEQYF. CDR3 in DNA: TGCGCCAGCAGCTTGGCACCGGGACAATACGAGCAGTACTTC.

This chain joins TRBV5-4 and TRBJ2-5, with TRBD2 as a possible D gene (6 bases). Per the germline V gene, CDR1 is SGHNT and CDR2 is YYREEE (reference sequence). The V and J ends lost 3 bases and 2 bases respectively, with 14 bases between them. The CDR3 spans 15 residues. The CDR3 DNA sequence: TGTGCCAGCAGCTCCCCCCTGGGGGGTCAAGAGACCCAGTACTTC. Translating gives CASSSPLGGQETQYF.

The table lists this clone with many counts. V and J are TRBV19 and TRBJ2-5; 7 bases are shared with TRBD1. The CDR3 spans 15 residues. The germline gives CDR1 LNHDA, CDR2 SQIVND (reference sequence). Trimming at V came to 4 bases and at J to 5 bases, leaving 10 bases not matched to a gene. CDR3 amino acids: CASSTQRGQEETQYF. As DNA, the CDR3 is TGTGCCAGTAGTACCCAGAGGGGGCAGGAGGAGACCCAGTACTTC.

Written as DNA, the CDR3 is TGTGCCTGGAGTGTTCCGGGACAGGGCAGCCACGAGCAGTACTTC. Its translation is CAWSVPGQGSHEQYF. This sequence joins TRBV30 and TRBJ2-7; 9 bases align to TRBD1. V was pared by 0 bases and J by 5 bases, with 8 bases of the junction left unmatched. Per the germline V gene, CDR1 is GTSNPN and CDR2 is SVGIG (reference sequence). The CDR3 loop spans 15 amino acids.

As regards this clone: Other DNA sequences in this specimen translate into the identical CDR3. In DNA form, the CDR3 reads TGTGCCAGCAGCGTAGGGAGCGGGAGCTACGAGCAGTACTTC. As protein: CASSVGSGSYEQYF. The rearrangement links TRBV9 to TRBJ2-7, with 8 bases lining up with TRBD2. The CDR3 has 14 amino acids. V lost 0 bases, J lost 3 bases, and 2 bases stayed unmatched. Germline CDR1 is SGDLS and CDR2 is YYNGEE.

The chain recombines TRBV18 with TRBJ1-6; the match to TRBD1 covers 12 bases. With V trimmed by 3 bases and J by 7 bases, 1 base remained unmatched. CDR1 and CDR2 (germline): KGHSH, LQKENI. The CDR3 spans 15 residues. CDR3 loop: CASSPGQGANSPLHF. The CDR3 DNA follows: TGTGCCAGCTCACCGGGACAGGGGGCCAATTCACCCCTCCACTTT.

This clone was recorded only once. The CDR3 sequence is CASSHDRNYYEQYF. The DNA for the CDR3 is TGTGCCAGCAGCCATGACAGGAACTACTACGAGCAGTACTTC. The chain is built from TRBV3-1 (or the pseudogene TRBV3-2) and TRBJ2-7; D might be TRBD1 (6 bases). Germline V gene lookup returns CDR1 LGHDT and CDR2 YNNKEL (reference sequence). The CDR3 covers 14 residues. V lost 3 bases to trimming and J lost 3 bases, with 12 bases between them.

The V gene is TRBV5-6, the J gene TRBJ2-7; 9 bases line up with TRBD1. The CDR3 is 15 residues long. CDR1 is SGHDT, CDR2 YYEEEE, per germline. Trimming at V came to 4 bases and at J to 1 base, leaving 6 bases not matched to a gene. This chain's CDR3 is CASSTPGTGSYEQYF. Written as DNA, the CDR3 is TGTGCCAGCAGCACCCCCGGGACAGGGTCCTACGAGCAGTACTTC.

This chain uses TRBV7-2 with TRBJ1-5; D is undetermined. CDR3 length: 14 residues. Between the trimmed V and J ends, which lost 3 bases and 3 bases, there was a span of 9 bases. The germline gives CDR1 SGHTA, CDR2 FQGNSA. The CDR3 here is CASSFGGDNQPQHF. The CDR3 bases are TGTGCCAGCAGCTTCGGAGGCGACAATCAGCCCCAGCATTTT.

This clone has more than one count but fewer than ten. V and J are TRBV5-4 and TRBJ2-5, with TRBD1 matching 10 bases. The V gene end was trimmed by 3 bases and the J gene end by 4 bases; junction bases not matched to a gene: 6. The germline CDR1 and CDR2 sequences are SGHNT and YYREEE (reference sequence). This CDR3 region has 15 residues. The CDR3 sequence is CASSSGTGARETQYF. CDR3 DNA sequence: TGTGCCAGCAGCTCCGGGACAGGGGCCCGAGAGACCCAGTACTTC.

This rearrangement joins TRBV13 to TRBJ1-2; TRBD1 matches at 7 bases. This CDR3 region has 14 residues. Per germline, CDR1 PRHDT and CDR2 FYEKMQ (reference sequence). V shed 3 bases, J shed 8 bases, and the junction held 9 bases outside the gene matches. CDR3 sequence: CASSLRLGGSGYTF. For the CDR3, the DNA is TGTGCCAGCAGCTTGCGCTTAGGGGGCTCCGGCTACACCTTC.

The CDR3, as DNA: TGTGCCAGCAGTTACTCATGGGGAGGCCAGCCCCAGCATTTT. Translated, it gives CASSYSWGGQPQHF. The V call is TRBV6-5, the J call TRBJ1-5; unclear D gene. V dropped 0 bases and J dropped 7 bases, with 10 bases sitting between them. Looked up from germline, CDR1 is MNHEY and CDR2 is SVGAGI. The CDR3 loop spans 14 amino acids.